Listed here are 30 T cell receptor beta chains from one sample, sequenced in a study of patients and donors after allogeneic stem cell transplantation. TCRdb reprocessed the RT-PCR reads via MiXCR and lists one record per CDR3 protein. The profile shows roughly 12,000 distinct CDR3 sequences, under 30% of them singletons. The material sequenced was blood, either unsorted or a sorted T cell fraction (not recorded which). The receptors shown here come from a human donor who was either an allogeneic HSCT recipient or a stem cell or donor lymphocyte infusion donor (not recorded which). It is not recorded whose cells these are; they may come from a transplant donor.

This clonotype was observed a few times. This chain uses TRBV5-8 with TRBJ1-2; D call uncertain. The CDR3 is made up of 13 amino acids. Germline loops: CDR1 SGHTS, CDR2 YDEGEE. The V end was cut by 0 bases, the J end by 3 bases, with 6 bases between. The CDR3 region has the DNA TGTGCCAGCAGCTTGGCGGGATACTATGGCTACACCTTC. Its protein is CASSLAGYYGYTF.

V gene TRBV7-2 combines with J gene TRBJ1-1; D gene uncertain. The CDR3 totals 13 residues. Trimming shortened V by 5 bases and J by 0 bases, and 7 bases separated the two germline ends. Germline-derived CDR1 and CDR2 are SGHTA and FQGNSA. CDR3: CASSESMNTEAFF. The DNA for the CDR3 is TGTGCCAGCAGCGAAAGTATGAACACTGAAGCTTTCTTT.

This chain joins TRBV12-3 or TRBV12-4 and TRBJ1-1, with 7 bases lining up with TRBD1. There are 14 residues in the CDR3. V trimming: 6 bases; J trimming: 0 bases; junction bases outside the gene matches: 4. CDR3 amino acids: CASRETGMNTEAFF. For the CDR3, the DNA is TGTGCCAGCAGGGAGACAGGGATGAACACTGAAGCTTTCTTT.

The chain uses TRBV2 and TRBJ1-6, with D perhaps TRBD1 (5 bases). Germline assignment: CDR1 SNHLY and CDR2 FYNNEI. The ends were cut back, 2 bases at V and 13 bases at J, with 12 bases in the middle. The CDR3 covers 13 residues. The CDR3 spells CASSELGGMPLHF. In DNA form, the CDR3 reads TGTGCCAGCAGTGAACTGGGGGGGATGCCCCTCCACTTT.

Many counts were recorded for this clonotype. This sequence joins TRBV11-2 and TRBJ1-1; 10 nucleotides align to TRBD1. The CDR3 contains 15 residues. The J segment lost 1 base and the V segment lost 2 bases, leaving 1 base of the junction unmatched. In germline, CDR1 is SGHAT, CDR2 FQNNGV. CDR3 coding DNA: TGTGCCAGCAGCTTAAGGGACAGGGGGAACACTGAAGCTTTCTTT. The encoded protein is CASSLRDRGNTEAFF.

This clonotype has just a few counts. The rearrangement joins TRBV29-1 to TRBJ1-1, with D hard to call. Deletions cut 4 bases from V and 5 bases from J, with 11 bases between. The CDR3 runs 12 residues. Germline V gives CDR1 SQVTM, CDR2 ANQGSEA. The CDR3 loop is CSVGFVGTEAFF. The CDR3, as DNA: TGCAGCGTTGGATTCGTTGGAACTGAAGCTTTCTTT.

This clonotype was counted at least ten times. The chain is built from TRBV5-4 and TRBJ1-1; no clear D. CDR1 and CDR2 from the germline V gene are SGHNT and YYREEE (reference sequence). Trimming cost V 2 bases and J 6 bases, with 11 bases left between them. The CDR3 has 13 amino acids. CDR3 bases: TGTGCCAGCAGCTTAAGTAGAGATTCTGAAGCTTTCTTT. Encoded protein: CASSLSRDSEAFF.

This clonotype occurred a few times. The CDR3 is CASSLDTAQETQYF. The CDR3 nucleotides are TGTGCCAGCAGCTTAGATACAGCCCAAGAGACCCAGTACTTC. The chain employs TRBV11-2 and TRBJ2-5, with D uncertain. V was trimmed by 0 bases and J by 1 base, leaving 6 bases between them. The CDR3 runs 14 residues. The germline V gene encodes CDR1 SGHAT and CDR2 FQNNGV.

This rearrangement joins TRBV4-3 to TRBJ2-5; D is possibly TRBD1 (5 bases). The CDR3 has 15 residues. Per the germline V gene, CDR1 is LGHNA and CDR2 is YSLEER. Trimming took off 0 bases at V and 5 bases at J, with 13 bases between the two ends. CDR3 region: CASSQDGTGRETQYF. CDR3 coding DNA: TGCGCCAGCAGCCAAGATGGAACAGGTCGGGAGACCCAGTACTTC.

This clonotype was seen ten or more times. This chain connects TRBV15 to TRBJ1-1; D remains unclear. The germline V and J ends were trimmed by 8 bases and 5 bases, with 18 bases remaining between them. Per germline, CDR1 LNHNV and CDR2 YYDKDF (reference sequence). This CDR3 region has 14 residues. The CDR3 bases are TGTGCCACCGCACCTGAGTCAGGAGAGACTGAAGCTTTCTTT. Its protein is CATAPESGETEAFF.

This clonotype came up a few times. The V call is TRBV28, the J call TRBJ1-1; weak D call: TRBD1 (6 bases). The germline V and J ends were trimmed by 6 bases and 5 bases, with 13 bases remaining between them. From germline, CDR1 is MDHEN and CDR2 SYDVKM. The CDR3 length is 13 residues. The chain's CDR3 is CASRPTGRTEAFF. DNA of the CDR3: TGTGCCAGCAGACCTACAGGGAGGACTGAAGCTTTCTTT.

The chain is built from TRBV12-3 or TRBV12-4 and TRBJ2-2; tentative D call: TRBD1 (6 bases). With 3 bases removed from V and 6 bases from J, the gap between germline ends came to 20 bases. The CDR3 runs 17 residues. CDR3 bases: TGTGCCAGCAGTTTGTCCCCGGGACAAAGGACACCCGGGGAGCTGTTTTTT. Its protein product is CASSLSPGQRTPGELFF.

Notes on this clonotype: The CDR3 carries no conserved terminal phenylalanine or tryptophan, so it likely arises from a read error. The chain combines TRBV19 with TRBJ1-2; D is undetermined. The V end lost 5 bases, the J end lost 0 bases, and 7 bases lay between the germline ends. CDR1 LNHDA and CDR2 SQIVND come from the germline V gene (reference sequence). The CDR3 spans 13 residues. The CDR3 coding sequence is TGTGCCAGTAGTCGAGGGACTAACTATGGCTACACCTCC. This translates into CASSRGTNYGYTS.

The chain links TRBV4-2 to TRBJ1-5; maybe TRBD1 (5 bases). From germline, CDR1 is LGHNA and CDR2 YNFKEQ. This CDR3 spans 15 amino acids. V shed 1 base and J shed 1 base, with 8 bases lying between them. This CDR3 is CASSQVQGSNQPQHF. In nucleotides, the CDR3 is TGTGCCAGCAGCCAAGTCCAGGGAAGCAATCAGCCCCAGCATTTT.

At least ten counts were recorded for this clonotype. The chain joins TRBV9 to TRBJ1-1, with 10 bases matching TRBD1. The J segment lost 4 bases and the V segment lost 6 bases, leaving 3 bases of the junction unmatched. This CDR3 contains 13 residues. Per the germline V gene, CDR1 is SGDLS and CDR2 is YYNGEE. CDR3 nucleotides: TGTGCCAGCACCCGACAGGGGGCCACTGAAGCTTTCTTT. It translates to CASTRQGATEAFF.

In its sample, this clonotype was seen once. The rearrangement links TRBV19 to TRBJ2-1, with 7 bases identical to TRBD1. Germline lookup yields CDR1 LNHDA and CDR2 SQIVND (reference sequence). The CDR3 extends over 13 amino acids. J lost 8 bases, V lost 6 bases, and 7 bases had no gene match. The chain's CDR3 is CASRTTGKDEQFF. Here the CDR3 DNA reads TGTGCCAGTAGAACGACAGGGAAAGATGAGCAGTTCTTC.

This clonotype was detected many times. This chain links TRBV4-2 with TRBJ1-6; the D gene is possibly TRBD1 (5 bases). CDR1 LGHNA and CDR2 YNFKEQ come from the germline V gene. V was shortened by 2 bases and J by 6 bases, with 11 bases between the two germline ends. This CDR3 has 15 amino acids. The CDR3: CASSQIGAANSPLHF. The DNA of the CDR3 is TGTGCCAGCAGCCAAATCGGGGCGGCTAATTCACCCCTCCACTTT.

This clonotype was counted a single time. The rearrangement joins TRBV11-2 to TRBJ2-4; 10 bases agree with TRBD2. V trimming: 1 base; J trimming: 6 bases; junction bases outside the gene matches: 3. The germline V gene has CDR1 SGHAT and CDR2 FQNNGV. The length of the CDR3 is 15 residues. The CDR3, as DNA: TGTGCCAGCAGCTTAGTTCCTAGCGGGAGAAACATTCAGTACTTC. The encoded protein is CASSLVPSGRNIQYF.

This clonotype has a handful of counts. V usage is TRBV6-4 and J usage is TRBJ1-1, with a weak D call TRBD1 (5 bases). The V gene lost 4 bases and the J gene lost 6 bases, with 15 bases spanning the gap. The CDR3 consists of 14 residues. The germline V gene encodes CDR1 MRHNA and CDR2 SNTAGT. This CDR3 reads CASSVKRGSSEAFF. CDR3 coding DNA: TGTGCCAGCAGTGTTAAGAGGGGAAGTTCTGAAGCTTTCTTT.

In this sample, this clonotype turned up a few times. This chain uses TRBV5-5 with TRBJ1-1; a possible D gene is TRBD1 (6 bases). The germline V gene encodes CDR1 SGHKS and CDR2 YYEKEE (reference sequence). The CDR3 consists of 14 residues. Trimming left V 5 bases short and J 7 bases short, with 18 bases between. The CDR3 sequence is CASSFTGTTDEAFF. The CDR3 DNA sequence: TGTGCCAGCAGTTTTACAGGGACGACGGATGAAGCTTTCTTT.

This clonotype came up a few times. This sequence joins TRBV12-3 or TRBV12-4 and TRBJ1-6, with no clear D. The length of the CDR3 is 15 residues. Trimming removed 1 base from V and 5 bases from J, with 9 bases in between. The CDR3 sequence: CASSLGQRNNSPLHF. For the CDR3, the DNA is TGTGCCAGCAGTTTAGGGCAGAGAAATAATTCACCCCTCCACTTT.

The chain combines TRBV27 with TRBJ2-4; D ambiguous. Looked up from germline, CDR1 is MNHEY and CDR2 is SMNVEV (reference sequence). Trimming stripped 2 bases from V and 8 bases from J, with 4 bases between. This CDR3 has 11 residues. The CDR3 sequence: CASSLGDIQYF. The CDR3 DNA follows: TGTGCCAGCAGTTTAGGCGACATTCAGTACTTC.

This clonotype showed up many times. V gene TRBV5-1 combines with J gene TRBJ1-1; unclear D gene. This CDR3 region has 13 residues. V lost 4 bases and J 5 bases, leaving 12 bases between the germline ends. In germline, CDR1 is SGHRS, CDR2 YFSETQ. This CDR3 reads CASSPHPRTEAFF. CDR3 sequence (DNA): TGCGCCAGCAGCCCACATCCGCGGACTGAAGCTTTCTTT.

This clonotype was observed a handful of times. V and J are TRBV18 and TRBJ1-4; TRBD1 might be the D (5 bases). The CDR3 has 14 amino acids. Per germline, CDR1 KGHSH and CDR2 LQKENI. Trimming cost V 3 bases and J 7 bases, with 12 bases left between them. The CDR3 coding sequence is TGTGCCAGCTCACCGATCACAGGAAGTGAAAAACTGTTTTTT. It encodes CASSPITGSEKLFF.

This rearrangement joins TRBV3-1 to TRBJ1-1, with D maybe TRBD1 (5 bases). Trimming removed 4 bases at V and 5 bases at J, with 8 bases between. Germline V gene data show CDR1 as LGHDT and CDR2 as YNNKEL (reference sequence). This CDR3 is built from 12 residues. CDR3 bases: TGTGCCAGCAGCCGCGGGGGAACTGAAGCTTTCTTT. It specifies CASSRGGTEAFF.

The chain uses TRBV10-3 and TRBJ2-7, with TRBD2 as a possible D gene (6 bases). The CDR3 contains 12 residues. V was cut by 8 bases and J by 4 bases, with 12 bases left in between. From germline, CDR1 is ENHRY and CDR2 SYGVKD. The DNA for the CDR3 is TGTGCCATCGGGGGAGGCACTTACGAGCAGTACTTC. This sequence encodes CAIGGGTYEQYF.

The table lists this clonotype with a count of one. The CDR3 DNA sequence: TGTGCCAGCACAACCGATTTAAACACCATATATTTT. Residues: CASTTDLNTIYF. The rearrangement links TRBV6-5 to TRBJ1-3; no clear D. CDR3 length: 12 residues. V was cut by 7 bases and J by 6 bases, with 10 bases left in between. The germline CDR1 and CDR2 sequences are MNHEY and SVGAGI.

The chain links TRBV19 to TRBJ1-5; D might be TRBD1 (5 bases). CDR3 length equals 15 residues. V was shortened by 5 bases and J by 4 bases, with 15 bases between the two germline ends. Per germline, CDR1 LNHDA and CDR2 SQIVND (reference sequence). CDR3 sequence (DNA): TGTGCCAGTAGTCCCCTCGGGGGTTCGAATCAGCCCCAGCATTTT. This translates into CASSPLGGSNQPQHF.

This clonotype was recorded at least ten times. CDR3: CASSLRGLNGYTF. CDR3 DNA sequence: TGTGCCAGCAGTTTAAGGGGACTCAATGGCTACACCTTC. V and J are TRBV12-3 or TRBV12-4 and TRBJ1-2; perhaps TRBD1 as D (5 bases). CDR3 length: 13 residues. V was pared by 2 bases and J by 6 bases, with 10 bases between.

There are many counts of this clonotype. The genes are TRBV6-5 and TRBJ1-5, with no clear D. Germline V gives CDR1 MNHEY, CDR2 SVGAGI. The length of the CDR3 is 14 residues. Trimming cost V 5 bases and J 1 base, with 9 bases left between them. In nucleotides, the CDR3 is TGTGCCAGCAGTCCCCCGGGCAGCAATCAGCCCCAGCATTTT. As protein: CASSPPGSNQPQHF.